The sequence of this TCR beta chain was determined in a study of cytomegalovirus exposure and HLA in healthy donors. Study results and limitations: An analysis that was carried out later associated 15,000 to 20,000 TCR beta sequences with HLA alleles at 0.05 false discovery rate.

On this clone: Antigen specificity is unknown.

The V gene's germline CDR1 is LNHDA and CDR2 SQIVND (reference sequence). V dropped 5 bases and J dropped 8 bases, with 15 bases sitting between them. This CDR3 spans 14 amino acids. The PCR contained 60 Vbeta and 13 Jbeta primers. TCRdb's table, derived via immunoSEQ multiplex PCR, lists solely in-frame clones and lacks some. Of 100,000 or so clones detected, roughly 80% appear once; the ten largest clones hold about 8.3%. This receptor was obtained from a woman between 40 and 50 years old in good health and CMV-seropositive. The sequencing sample was made of PBMCs. The genes are TRBV19 and TRBJ2-2; the D gene could be TRBD1 or TRBD2 (5 bases each). The CDR3 bases are TGTGCCAGTAGTTTAGGGGCGGGTGGAGGGGAGCTGTTTTTT. Its translation is CASSLGAGGGELFF.